This T cell receptor (beta chain) was profiled in a study of tumor-infiltrating lymphocytes in primary liver carcinoma (dated by TCRdb to the late 2010s). About the full investigation: Hepatocellular carcinoma (four) or combined HCC and intrahepatic cholangiocarcinoma (one) was present in the five patients, who were three men and two women aged 30 to 69 years. The five patients had tumors staged T1-T3 N0M0, with maximum diameters ranging from roughly 4.2 to 11 cm. Roughly 3.5 to 7.5 million productive TCRbeta reads were obtained per sample, and no significant difference in read depth was found between tissue types. For each liver tumor, the study sampled five regions along with adjacent normal tissue and blood, and applied TCRbeta repertoire sequencing, expression microarrays and whole-exome sequencing. TCRbeta repertoire sequencing covered roughly 35 specimens from 5 patients: 25 or so tumor regions, 5 adjacent noncancerous liver tissues and 5 peripheral blood samples. To link TCRbeta repertoire diversity with the local molecular phenotype, the 25 or so tumor region samples were profiled using Agilent mRNA microarrays. Reproducibility between technical replicate repertoires was high, with correlation coefficients above 0.95 and mean shared-clone rates approximately 0.88. Here is what the overall study found, with its caveats: Because the samples were bulk and unsorted, CD4+ and CD8+ T cell repertoires could not be compared. Only the TCR beta chain was sequenced, so true repertoire diversity is likely underestimated because unpaired alpha chains were not captured. Repertoire overlap was higher between tumor regions (mean about 35%) than tumor-adjacent (approximately 17%) or tumor-blood (approximately 14%) pairs, consistent with antigen-driven expansion. Only five patients were included in the study, and the authors note that the findings should be validated in a larger study. Just about 7.5-25% of top clones turned up in all five regions of a tumor, which suggests spatial heterogeneity among tumor-infiltrating T cells. The top 250 clones accounted for a significantly greater share of the repertoire in tumors than in blood (p = 0.039).

This clonotype was recorded many times. What antigen it recognizes has not been identified. No base quality values were provided; no much bigger clone lies one nucleotide off. Trimming costs V 7 bases and J 8 bases, and their ends lie 13 bases apart. Per the germline V gene, SGHRS is the CDR1 and YFSETQ is the CDR2. Including the terminal cysteine and phenylalanine, the CDR3 comprises 12 residues. The CDR3 DNA has 36 bases and is translated from base 1. TCRbeta-specific cDNA was reverse-transcribed from around 0.45 ug total RNA using a constant-region primer and ProtoScript II reverse transcriptase. The TCRbeta libraries were prepared through three rounds of nested multiplex PCR following a slightly modified ARM-PCR procedure. The first two PCR rounds used multiplex TRBV1-TRBV30 forward primers with a Cbeta reverse primer, each for about 11 cycles. A final 25-cycle PCR with Deep VentR polymerase added sample barcodes and Illumina adapters. Before sequencing, amplicons between 200 and 500 bp were purified from gel using a QIAquick gel extraction kit. An Illumina HiSeq 2500 was used to sequence the TCRbeta amplicons with 250-bp paired-end reads. On the authors' methods: Trimmomatic v0.33 was used to quality-trim the reads, and FLASH v1.2.11 was used to merge paired reads so that full CDR3 sequences could be recovered. MiGEC v1.2.1b assigned V, D and J germline segments to the rearranged TCRbeta sequences. Clonotype statistics and Shannon-Wiener diversity indices were calculated with VDJtools v1.0.0. Except for diversity analysis, only the 250 most abundant clonotypes of each sample were used in subsequent analyses to reduce sampling bias. TCRdb applied fastp at Q25 and MiXCR to the public reads, then kept only in-frame beta chains. A single entry per CDR3 protein holds the most common genes and DNA from its merged rows. Clone size and V and J calls follow TCRdb, not the original study. The sample records about 54,000 distinct CDR3 sequences, about 68% of which are singletons. The ten largest clones capture about 26% of the sample.

Without any cell sorting, total RNA and DNA were extracted together from about 20-30 mg of bulk tissue using the AllPrep DNA/RNA mini kit. Between late 2015 and 2016, several patients in China with histopathologically diagnosed primary liver carcinoma had surgical resection. Chronic HBV infection was present in the patients, and the patients were treatment-naive at sampling. Five spatially separated regions were sampled from each tumor: the superior, inferior, left-lateral and right-lateral poles, plus the tumor centre. Histology showed that every tumor sample contained more than 75% viable tumor cells. Fresh tumor and adjacent tissue pieces were bisected, with one half stored in RNAlater at -80 degrees C and the other half sent for histology.

Sequenced sample: liver tumor tissue from sampling region 2. The cell subset or site label on this specimen signifies: tumor region T2, inferior pole. This receptor was identified in a man between 40 and 49 years old with primary liver carcinoma and hepatitis B virus infection. The chain links TRBV5-1 with TRBJ2-1; the D segment may tentatively be TRBD1 or TRBD2, each giving 5 matched bases. Here is the DNA: TGCGCCAGCTCGGACCGAGGGGATGAGCAGTTCTTC. Its protein is CASSDRGDEQFF.